A selection of T cell receptor beta chains follows, all from one sample in a study of technical replicates of blood from a handful of donors. TCRdb's table, derived via immunoSEQ multiplex PCR, lists solely in-frame clones and lacks some. This table has more than 75,000 clones, around 93% appearing once. The sequencing sample was made of T cells isolated from PBMCs. These receptors originate from a human donor in good health. Each CDR3 is given with its conserved first and last residue. D genes are given only for firm matches. Clone size is stated in some rows and not others, as once, few, many or a class when expanded.

v_gene	d_gene	abundance	j_gene	CDR3nt	CDR3aa
TRBV7-6	TRBD2	.	TRBJ2-2	TGTGCCAGCAGCTTAGGCGGTCGGGCTAGCGGGAACACCGGGGAGCTGTTTTTT	CASSLGGRASGNTGELFF
TRBV19	.	.	TRBJ2-2	TGTGCCAGTAGTATTGACTATCGCACCGGGGAGCTGTTTTTT	CASSIDYRTGELFF
TRBV19	.	.	TRBJ1-4	TGTGCCAGTAGTATCAGGGGCGTCCGCGAAAAACTGTTTTTT	CASSIRGVREKLFF
TRBV11-1	TRBD1	.	TRBJ2-7	TGTGCCAGCAGCTTAGGTTTACAGGGGACCGTCGAGCAGTACTTC	CASSLGLQGTVEQYF
TRBV2	TRBD2	.	TRBJ2-1	TGTGCCAGCAGTGATCTTAGCGGGAGTTACAATGAGCAGTTCTTC	CASSDLSGSYNEQFF
TRBV6-5	TRBD1	.	TRBJ1-2	TGTGCCAGCAGCCCCAGGGGGTTTGGCTACACCTTC	CASSPRGFGYTF
TRBV27	.	.	TRBJ2-2	TGTGCCAGCAGTTCTAATAAATACACCGGGGAGCTGTTTTTT	CASSSNKYTGELFF
TRBV5-1	TRBD1	.	TRBJ1-2	TGCGCCAGCAGCCCAGACAGGGGAAGCTATGGCTACACCTTC	CASSPDRGSYGYTF
TRBV5-6	TRBD1	.	TRBJ1-2	TGTGCCAGCAGCTTGTTAATAGAAGGGGGCGCAGACTATGGCTACACCTTC	CASSLLIEGGADYGYTF
TRBV9	TRBD1	.	TRBJ1-3	TGTGCCAGCAACGACCGGGACAGAGGAAACACCATATATTTT	CASNDRDRGNTIYF
TRBV7-2	TRBD2	.	TRBJ2-3	TGTGCCAGCAGCTGGCGGGCGGGAGGGTTGGCTGATACGCAGTATTTT	CASSWRAGGLADTQYF
TRBV7-9	.	.	TRBJ2-1	TGTGCCAGCAGCCACAGGGCCTACAATGAGCAGTTCTTC	CASSHRAYNEQFF
TRBV4-1	TRBD2	once	TRBJ2-3	TGCGCCAGCAGCCTATCGGGGGGGGCTAGCACAGATACGCAGTATTTT	CASSLSGGASTDTQYF
TRBV4-1	TRBD1	once	TRBJ2-1	TGCGCCAGCAGCCCCCGGGACAGGGGATTCAATGAGCAGTTCTTC	CASSPRDRGFNEQFF
TRBV11-2	TRBD2	.	TRBJ2-1	TGTGCCAGCAGCTCCATAGGGGAACTAGCGGGGACGCAGTTCTTC	CASSSIGELAGTQFF
TRBV19	TRBD2	.	TRBJ2-7	TGTGCCAGTAGTATCCAGCGGGGGGCCTCCGAGCAGTACTTC	CASSIQRGASEQYF
TRBV21-1	.	.	TRBJ2-6	TGTGCCAGCAGCAATTTTATGCCAGCCAGGAACTCTGGGGCCAACGTCCTGACTTTC	CASSNFMPARNSGANVLTF
TRBV19	.	.	TRBJ2-1	TGTGCCAGTACCTATCTCCCGGACTCCGGCAATGAGCAGTTCTTC	CASTYLPDSGNEQFF
TRBV27	.	few	TRBJ1-5	TGTGCCAGCACCCTCCCTAATTTT	CASTLPNF
TRBV7-9	TRBD2	.	TRBJ2-7	TGTGCCAGCAGCTTAGAAGCGGGAGGACTCTCTCCGTACTTC	CASSLEAGGLSPYF
TRBV19	.	.	TRBJ1-4	TGTGCCAGTACCCCTATCAGCGGGGGGGATCATGAAAAACTGTTTTTT	CASTPISGGDHEKLFF
TRBV27	.	.	TRBJ1-5	TGTGCCAGCAGTTTATGGCCAGGGGCCCAGCCCCAGCATTTT	CASSLWPGAQPQHF
TRBV4-1	.	.	TRBJ1-2	TGCGCCAGCGCGGGCAGGAGGAACTATGGCTACACCTTC	CASAGRRNYGYTF
TRBV5-1	.	once	TRBJ2-2	TGCGCCAGCAGCTTCTATTTGTCGTATACCGGGGAGCTGTTTTTT	CASSFYLSYTGELFF
TRBV7-2	.	.	TRBJ1-2	TGTGCCAGCAGCCCCTTTTCCGCCGCAGGTGGCTACACCTTC	CASSPFSAAGGYTF
TRBV27	TRBD1	.	TRBJ2-7	TGTGCCAGCAGTTCCCGGGACAGGGGGGAGCAGTACTTC	CASSSRDRGEQYF
TRBV6-1	.	.	TRBJ2-2	TGTGCCAGCAGTGAAGCCGGGACTGCGAACACCGGGGAGCTGTTTTTT	CASSEAGTANTGELFF